The rows below give T cell receptor beta chains drawn from one sample of a study of radiotherapy plus CTLA-4 blockade in lung cancer. Profiling relied on immunoSEQ multiplex PCR, and the TCRdb table lists in-frame clones only, not all of them. The top ten hold more than 2% of the sample, which has tens of thousands of clones, approximately 83% seen once. Sequenced here: peripheral blood, sampled from a patient treated with radiotherapy plus ipilimumab. The receptors originated from a human donor with non-small cell lung cancer who had a partial response to radiotherapy plus ipilimumab. CDR3s include the opening cysteine and the closing phenylalanine or tryptophan. A D gene is named only where the DNA matches it firmly. Rows give clone size only sometimes, using once, few, many, or a class for an expanded clone.

j_gene: TRBJ1-4
d_gene: TRBD1
v_gene: TRBV28
abundance: few
CDR3nt: TGTGCCAGCAGTTTGAAGGGGGCTCGTGAAAAACTGTTTTTT
CDR3aa: CASSLKGAREKLFF

j_gene: TRBJ1-3
d_gene: TRBD1
v_gene: TRBV28
abundance: -
CDR3nt: TGTGCCAGCGGTAACAGGGGAGAGGGAAACACCATATATTTT
CDR3aa: CASGNRGEGNTIYF

j_gene: TRBJ1-1
d_gene: TRBD1
v_gene: TRBV9
abundance: -
CDR3nt: TGTGCCAGCAGCATAGGTACCGGGACAGATGAAGCTTTCTTT
CDR3aa: CASSIGTGTDEAFF

j_gene: TRBJ2-2
d_gene: -
v_gene: TRBV9
abundance: -
CDR3nt: TGTGCCAGCAGTCGAGTAGGGGGCACCGGGGAGCTGTTTTTT
CDR3aa: CASSRVGGTGELFF

j_gene: TRBJ1-5
d_gene: -
v_gene: TRBV20-1
abundance: -
CDR3nt: TGCAGTGCTAGTCGTGATCAGCCCCAGCATTTT
CDR3aa: CSASRDQPQHF

j_gene: TRBJ1-2
d_gene: -
v_gene: TRBV29-1
abundance: -
CDR3nt: TGCAGCGTTGAAAGGGGTAACTATGGCTACACCTTC
CDR3aa: CSVERGNYGYTF

j_gene: TRBJ1-2
d_gene: TRBD1
v_gene: TRBV6-1
abundance: -
CDR3nt: TGTGCCAGCAGTGAATTTGACAGGGTCATTTCTGGCTACACCTTC
CDR3aa: CASSEFDRVISGYTF

j_gene: TRBJ2-5
d_gene: -
v_gene: TRBV5-4
abundance: -
CDR3nt: TGTGCCAGCAGCGCACCAGCGGAGGAGGGAGAGACCCAGTACTTC
CDR3aa: CASSAPAEEGETQYF

j_gene: TRBJ1-1
d_gene: TRBD1
v_gene: TRBV5-1
abundance: -
CDR3nt: TGCGCCAGCAGCTTGGGAACAGGGGTAAACACTGAAGCTTTCTTT
CDR3aa: CASSLGTGVNTEAFF

j_gene: TRBJ1-3
d_gene: -
v_gene: TRBV7-8
abundance: once
CDR3nt: TGTGCCAGCAGCCGCGGGGGAGGGCAGGCTGGAAACACCATATATTTT
CDR3aa: CASSRGGGQAGNTIYF

j_gene: TRBJ1-3
d_gene: TRBD1
v_gene: TRBV5-4
abundance: few
CDR3nt: TGTGCCAGCAGCTTGAGGAGACAGGGGGCTGGAAACACCATATATTTT
CDR3aa: CASSLRRQGAGNTIYF

j_gene: TRBJ1-1
d_gene: -
v_gene: TRBV7-7
abundance: -
CDR3nt: TGTGCTAGCAGCTTATACCTCGGGGGTGAAGCTTTCTTT
CDR3aa: CASSLYLGGEAFF

j_gene: TRBJ2-7
d_gene: -
v_gene: TRBV12-1
abundance: -
CDR3nt: TGTGCCAGCAGCTTGTGGACAAGCAGCTACGAGCAGTACTTC
CDR3aa: CASSLWTSSYEQYF

j_gene: TRBJ1-3
d_gene: -
v_gene: TRBV28
abundance: -
CDR3nt: TGTGCCAGCAGTTTAGTATCCGGAGCCTCTGGAAACACCATATATTTT
CDR3aa: CASSLVSGASGNTIYF

j_gene: TRBJ2-5
d_gene: -
v_gene: TRBV11-2
abundance: once
CDR3nt: TGTGCCAGCAGCTGGGCTGGCCAAGAGACCCAGTACTTC
CDR3aa: CASSWAGQETQYF

j_gene: TRBJ2-6
d_gene: -
v_gene: TRBV30
abundance: -
CDR3nt: TGTGCCTGGCTTAGACTGGGCTCTGGGGCCAACGTCCTGACTTTC
CDR3aa: CAWLRLGSGANVLTF

j_gene: TRBJ1-1
d_gene: -
v_gene: TRBV28
abundance: -
CDR3nt: TGTGCCAGCCGGAGGGGGGGCGGCACTGAAGCTTTCTTT
CDR3aa: CASRRGGGTEAFF

j_gene: TRBJ1-2
d_gene: TRBD1
v_gene: TRBV27
abundance: -
CDR3nt: TGTGCCAGCAATCGACAGGGGTATAACTATGGCTACACCTTC
CDR3aa: CASNRQGYNYGYTF

j_gene: TRBJ2-7
d_gene: TRBD2
v_gene: TRBV7-2
abundance: once
CDR3nt: TGTGCCAGCAGCCCAGGGGCTAGCGGGAGGGGACTCTACGAGCAGTACTTC
CDR3aa: CASSPGASGRGLYEQYF

j_gene: TRBJ1-2
d_gene: -
v_gene: TRBV29-1
abundance: -
CDR3nt: TGCAGCGCCTTGGTAGGAATTTGGGCTGGCTACACCTTC
CDR3aa: CSALVGIWAGYTF

j_gene: TRBJ2-3
d_gene: TRBD2
v_gene: TRBV5-1
abundance: once
CDR3nt: TGCGCCAGCAGCTTTAGCGGGAGAAGCACAGATACGCAGTATTTT
CDR3aa: CASSFSGRSTDTQYF

j_gene: TRBJ2-1
d_gene: -
v_gene: TRBV5-1
abundance: once
CDR3nt: TGCGCCAGCAGCTTGGACATCTGGGCGAGCTCCTACAATGAGCAGTTCTTC
CDR3aa: CASSLDIWASSYNEQFF

j_gene: TRBJ2-7
d_gene: TRBD1
v_gene: TRBV6-6
abundance: -
CDR3nt: TGTGCCAGCAGGGACAGGGGGCTAGGTCCCTACGAGCAGTACTTC
CDR3aa: CASRDRGLGPYEQYF

j_gene: TRBJ1-6
d_gene: -
v_gene: TRBV5-6
abundance: -
CDR3nt: TGTGCCAGCAGCTTCACGCGGCAGTCTTCACCCCTCCACTTT
CDR3aa: CASSFTRQSSPLHF

j_gene: TRBJ2-2
d_gene: -
v_gene: TRBV16
abundance: -
CDR3nt: TGTGCCAGCAGCCAATCTCGGACCGGGGAGCTGTTTTTT
CDR3aa: CASSQSRTGELFF

j_gene: TRBJ1-2
d_gene: TRBD1
v_gene: TRBV11-2
abundance: few
CDR3nt: TGTGCCAGCAGCTCGATTCGCCGGACAGGTCCCTATGGCTACACCTTC
CDR3aa: CASSSIRRTGPYGYTF